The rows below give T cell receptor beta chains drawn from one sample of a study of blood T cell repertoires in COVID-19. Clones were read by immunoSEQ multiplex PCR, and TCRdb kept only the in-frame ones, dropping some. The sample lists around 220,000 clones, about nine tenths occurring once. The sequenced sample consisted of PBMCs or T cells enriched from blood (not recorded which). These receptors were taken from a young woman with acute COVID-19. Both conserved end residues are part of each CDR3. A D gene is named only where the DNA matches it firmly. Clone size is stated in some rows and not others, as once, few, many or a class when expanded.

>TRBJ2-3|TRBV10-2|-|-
TGCGCCATCAGGGGGGGACAGGACGAAAGGCCAGATACGCAGTATTTT
CAIRGGQDERPDTQYF
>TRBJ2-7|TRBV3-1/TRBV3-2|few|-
TGTGCCAGCAGCTCACCGGGACACAGATTCTACGAGCAGTACTTC
CASSSPGHRFYEQYF
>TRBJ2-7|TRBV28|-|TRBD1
TGTGCCAGCAGTTCAGGGGGCTACGAGCAGTACTTC
CASSSGGYEQYF
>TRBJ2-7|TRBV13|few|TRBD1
TGTGCCAGCAGCTTAGGGGACAGGGGTACCTACGAGCAGTACTTC
CASSLGDRGTYEQYF
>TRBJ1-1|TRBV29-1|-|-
TGCAGCGCCACCCCCGACGGGTATTCTGAAGCTTTCTTT
CSATPDGYSEAFF
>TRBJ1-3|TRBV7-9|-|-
TGTGCCAGCAGCTCGCCAACAGAGTCTGGAAACACCATATATTTT
CASSSPTESGNTIYF
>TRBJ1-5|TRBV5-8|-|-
TGTGCCAGCAGCTTTCGGACAGTGGGGGACGTAGTAGAGCATTTT
CASSFRTVGDVVEHF
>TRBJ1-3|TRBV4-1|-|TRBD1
TGCGCCAGCAGCCAAGACAGGGGGCGAGGAAACACCATATATTTT
CASSQDRGRGNTIYF
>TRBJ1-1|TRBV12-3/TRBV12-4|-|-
TGTGCCAGCAGCCTATTCACTGAAGCTTTCTTT
CASSLFTEAFF
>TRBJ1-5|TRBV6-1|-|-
TGTGCCAGCAGTGAGCGGTGGGATCAGCCCCAGCATTTT
CASSERWDQPQHF
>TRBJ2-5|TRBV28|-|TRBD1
TGTGCCAGCAGTAGGGGACAGGGTGGCGAGACCCAGTACTTC
CASSRGQGGETQYF
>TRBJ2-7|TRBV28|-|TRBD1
TGTGCCAGCAACCCGACAGGGAGAGACGAGCAGTACTTC
CASNPTGRDEQYF
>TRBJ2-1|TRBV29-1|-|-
TGCAGCGTTGAATGGGGTGTCTTTGCGGGGCTCTACAATGAGCAGTTCTTC
CSVEWGVFAGLYNEQFF
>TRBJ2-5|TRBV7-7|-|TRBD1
TGTGCTAGCAGCCCCGACAGGGTGGAGACCCAGTACTTC
CASSPDRVETQYF
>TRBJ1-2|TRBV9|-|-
TGTGCCAGCAGCGTAGACCAGTATGGCTACACCTTC
CASSVDQYGYTF
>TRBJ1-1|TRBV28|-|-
TGTGCCAGCAGTTCGCCAGCGGTAATGAACACTGAAGCTTTCTTT
CASSSPAVMNTEAFF
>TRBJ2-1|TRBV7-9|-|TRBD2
TGTGCCAGCAGGACTAGCGGGAGCTCCTACAATGAGCAGTTCTTC
CASRTSGSSYNEQFF
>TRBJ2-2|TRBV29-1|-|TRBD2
TGCAGCGTCGACGCGGGAGGGTCCGGGGAGCTGTTTTTT
CSVDAGGSGELFF
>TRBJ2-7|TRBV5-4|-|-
TGTGCCAGCAGCTTGGAACAGGGCTACGAGCAGTACTTC
CASSLEQGYEQYF
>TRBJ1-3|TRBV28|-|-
TGTGCCAGCGGTGACAACAGAGCTGGAAACACCATATATTTT
CASGDNRAGNTIYF
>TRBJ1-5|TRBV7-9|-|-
TGTGCCAGCAGCTTAGACTCCGGTCAGCCCCAGCATTTT
CASSLDSGQPQHF
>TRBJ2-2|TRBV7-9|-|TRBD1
TGTGCCAGCAGCCGGGACAGCGACACCGGGGAGCTGTTTTTT
CASSRDSDTGELFF
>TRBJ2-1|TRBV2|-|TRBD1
TGTGCCAGCGGGGACAGGAGCTCCTACAATGAGCAGTTCTTC
CASGDRSSYNEQFF
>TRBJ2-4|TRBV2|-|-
TGTGCCAGCAGGGTAGCGACCCCCGTGGACATTCAGTACTTC
CASRVATPVDIQYF
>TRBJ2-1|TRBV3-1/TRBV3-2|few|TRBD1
TGTGCCAGCAGCCTCCGACAGGGGGGATACAATGAGCAGTTCTTC
CASSLRQGGYNEQFF
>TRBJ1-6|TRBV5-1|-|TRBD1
TGCGCCAGCAGCTTAGCCGGGACAGGGCGGTCACCCCTCCACTTT
CASSLAGTGRSPLHF
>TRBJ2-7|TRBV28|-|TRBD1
TGTGCCAGCAGTTTCCCCCAGGACAGGGGGAACTACGAGCAGTACTTC
CASSFPQDRGNYEQYF
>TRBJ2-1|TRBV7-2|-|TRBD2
TGTGCCAGCAGCTTCCTCCCTAGCGGGGTTTCCTACAATGAGCAGTTCTTC
CASSFLPSGVSYNEQFF
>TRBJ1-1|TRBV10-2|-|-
TGCGCCAGCCGAAGACAGGAGGTGGGTGAAGCTTTCTTT
CASRRQEVGEAFF
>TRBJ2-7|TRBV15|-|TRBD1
TGTGCCACCAGCAGAGATAGGGGACAGGGCCGCGAGCAGTACTTC
CATSRDRGQGREQYF
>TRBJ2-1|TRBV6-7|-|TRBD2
TGTGCCAGCAGGAGGACTAGCGGGAGACCCCAATACAATGAGCAGTTCTTC
CASRRTSGRPQYNEQFF
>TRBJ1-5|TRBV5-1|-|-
TGCGCCAGCAGCTTTAGTGGAGATAGCAATCAGCCCCAGCATTTT
CASSFSGDSNQPQHF
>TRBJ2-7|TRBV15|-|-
TGTGCCACCAGCATAGACACCTACGAGCAGTACTTC
CATSIDTYEQYF
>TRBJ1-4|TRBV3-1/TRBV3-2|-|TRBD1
TGTGCCAGCAGCCAAAGACAGGGCCAGCGGGAAAAACTGTTTTTT
CASSQRQGQREKLFF
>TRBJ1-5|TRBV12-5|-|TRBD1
TGTGCTAGTGGTTTGGTATTAGGGCAGGGGGCAGGTCAGCCCCAGCATTTT
CASGLVLGQGAGQPQHF
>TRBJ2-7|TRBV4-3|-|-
TGCGCCAGCAGCCAAGACGGCGGGGCATCCTACGAGCAGTACTTC
CASSQDGGASYEQYF
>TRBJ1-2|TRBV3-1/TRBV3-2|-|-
TGTGCCAGCAGCCAAGAGGAGGGAAGGAGATACTATAACTATGGCTACACCTTC
CASSQEEGRRYYNYGYTF